This T cell receptor beta chain was found in a study of T cells after posttransplantation cyclophosphamide. Remarks on this clone: Antigen: not known.

Study conclusions and caveats: Later blood repertoires were often dominated by clones from the donor CD8+ memory compartment.

The table came from immunoSEQ multiplex PCR; TCRdb's copy has only in-frame clones and leaves some out. In the table there are tens of thousands of clones, about 86% of which are singletons. The length of the CDR3 is 15 residues. V was clipped by 0 bases and J by 3 bases, with 11 bases between them. Germline V gene data show CDR1 as PRHDT and CDR2 as FYEKMQ (reference sequence). The chain combines TRBV13 with TRBJ1-1; D ambiguous. Sequenced sample: PBMCs. This TCR came from a man aged 25 to 45 with a blood cancer, CMV-positive, and with a related stem cell donor. CDR3 in DNA: TGTGCCAGCAGCTTAGGGGGCGTGAGTCACACTGAAGCTTTCTTT. Protein sequence: CASSLGGVSHTEAFF.